Listed below are T cell receptor beta chains from one sample, sequenced in a study of shared clonotypes between healthy human individuals. Clones were read by immunoSEQ multiplex PCR, and TCRdb kept only the in-frame ones, dropping some. This repertoire shows approximately 480,000 clones, around 79% found once; its top ten account for around an eighth. The material sequenced was PBMCs. These receptors all stem from a woman between 35 and 50 years old in good health. Some clones in this sample may be carry-over from other donors' samples. The CDR3 runs from the conserved cysteine through the conserved F or W.

CDR3aa | j_gene | v_gene
CAWSVRLAGGETQYF | TRBJ2-5 | TRBV30
CASSPPTGGYEQYF | TRBJ2-7 | TRBV18
CASSLSGDNEQFF | TRBJ2-1 | TRBV27
CASSQGVGGYTF | TRBJ1-2 | TRBV4-1
CASSLYSYNEQFF | TRBJ2-1 | TRBV11-3
CASSGGQGLGYTF | TRBJ1-2 | TRBV4-3
CASGAGTGADTQYF | TRBJ2-3 | TRBV10-3
CASSLDGLNQPQHF | TRBJ1-5 | TRBV5-1
CASRPRVTYEGYTF | TRBJ1-2 | TRBV6-6
CASSFEGLTNYGYTF | TRBJ1-2 | TRBV5-1
CASSTYTDTQYF | TRBJ2-3 | TRBV7-2
CASSPRTGNSYEQYF | TRBJ2-7 | TRBV18
CASSHTPGPSGEKLFF | TRBJ1-4 | TRBV7-2
CASSPQRQGSNEKLFF | TRBJ1-4 | TRBV9
CASSLAGVAGELFF | TRBJ2-2 | TRBV28
CATLKSGAKNIQYF | TRBJ2-4 | TRBV15
CASSSGTGYYEQYF | TRBJ2-7 | TRBV5-1
CASSEGRVSDEQYF | TRBJ2-7 | TRBV18
CASSPRLAGAYEQYF | NA | TRBV28
CASSLGEATGELFF | TRBJ2-2 | TRBV11-2
CASSWTSGRDTGELFF | TRBJ2-2 | TRBV5-6
CASSEGGGHYGYTF | TRBJ1-2 | TRBV6-1
CASSLGLYNEQFF | TRBJ2-1 | TRBV14
CASSVGVGTDTQYF | TRBJ2-3 | TRBV7-3
CAGSGGRSSYEQYF | TRBJ2-7 | TRBV7-9
CASSEVPGSELYGYTF | TRBJ1-2 | TRBV6-4
CASSRDSTYEQYF | TRBJ2-7 | TRBV5-4
CASSVPPMGGTGELFF | TRBJ2-2 | TRBV6-4
CASRVAGIAQETQYF | TRBJ2-5 | TRBV5-1
CASRLADDSYEQYF | TRBJ2-7 | TRBV10-2
CASSDSGVTGELFF | TRBJ2-2 | TRBV6-4
CASSKLGEWSGTIYF | TRBJ1-3 | TRBV21-1
CASQAALAKNIQYF | TRBJ2-4 | TRBV11-2
CASSLRVSGELFF | TRBJ2-2 | TRBV27
CASSPHQSAPGSEQFF | TRBJ2-1 | TRBV7-3